Each of the 30 T cell receptor beta chains below was sequenced from the same sample in a study of T cell responses to AZD1222 COVID-19 vaccine. Produced via immunoSEQ multiplex PCR; TCRdb's table is partial and in-frame only. Of over 90,000 clones listed, around 87% were seen once; the top ten hold 4.5% to 6%. Sequencing used peripheral blood, obtained on day 0 of AZD1222 vaccination. The source is an adult in good health.

The chain links TRBV28 to TRBJ1-4; TRBD1 matches 8 bases. This CDR3 comprises 14 residues. The germline CDR1 and CDR2 sequences are MDHEN and SYDVKM. Trimming at V came to 6 bases and at J to 9 bases, leaving 9 bases not matched to a gene. CDR3 protein: CASRPQGAVKKLFF. The CDR3 DNA reads TGTGCCAGCAGACCTCAGGGGGCGGTCAAAAAACTGTTTTTT.

This chain uses TRBV6-5 with TRBJ1-3; D is unresolved. CDR3 length equals 13 residues. Looked up from germline, CDR1 is MNHEY and CDR2 is SVGAGI. V was shortened by 7 bases and J by 2 bases, with 9 bases between the two germline ends. CDR3 region: CASTISTGNTIYF. In DNA form, the CDR3 reads TGTGCCAGCACTATCTCTACTGGAAACACCATATATTTT.

This clone was picked up one time. This chain links TRBV29-1 with TRBJ1-2, with 10 nucleotides matching TRBD1. Unmatched junction bases numbered 2, after V lost 3 bases and J lost 4 bases. Germline V gene lookup returns CDR1 SQVTM and CDR2 ANQGSEA. The CDR3 sequence is 13 residues long. Here the CDR3 DNA reads TGCAGCGTTGAGAGGACAGGGGGCTATGGCTACACCTTC. Protein sequence: CSVERTGGYGYTF.

The chain recombines TRBV7-2 with TRBJ1-5, with 7 bases matching TRBD1. In germline, CDR1 is SGHTA, CDR2 FQGNSA. This CDR3 is 13 amino acids long. Trimming at V came to 5 bases and at J to 7 bases, leaving 5 bases not matched to a gene. In nucleotides, the CDR3 is TGTGCCAGCAGCCGACAGGGAGGCCAGCCCCAGCATTTT. Translated: CASSRQGGQPQHF. Together with reference TRBV7-2 and TRBJ1-5, the CDR3 gives the full variable domain: GAGVSQSPSNKVTEKGKDVELRCDPISGHTALYWYRQSLGQGLEFLIYFQGNSAPDKSGLPSDRFSAERTGGSVSTLTIQRTQQEDSAVYLCASSRQGGQPQHFGDGTRLSIL.

The table lists this clone with a few counts. V and J are TRBV4-3 and TRBJ2-3, with 7 bases matching TRBD2. CDR3 size: 19 residues. The germline CDR1 and CDR2 sequences are LGHNA and YSLEER. The V and J ends lost 0 bases and 0 bases, in that order; junction bases with no gene match: 12. This CDR3 is CASSQDLAGDASSTDTQYF. The CDR3 DNA is TGCGCCAGCAGCCAAGATTTGGCGGGGGACGCCTCTAGCACAGATACGCAGTATTTT.

This chain connects TRBV7-9 to TRBJ2-7; no definite D call. Germline assignment: CDR1 SEHNR and CDR2 FQNEAQ (reference sequence). Trimming pared 4 bases from V and 0 bases from J, leaving 10 bases between. The CDR3 is 14 amino acids. CDR3 nucleotides: TGTGCCAGCAGCTCCGTGGACCGCTCCTACGAGCAGTACTTC. Translated, it gives CASSSVDRSYEQYF.

The V and J genes are TRBV19 and TRBJ1-5; D is uncertain. V was shortened by 6 bases and J by 7 bases, with 19 bases between the two germline ends. This CDR3 is built from 15 residues. Germline V gene lookup returns CDR1 LNHDA and CDR2 SQIVND (reference sequence). The CDR3 DNA follows: TGTGCCAGTAGCCCCCCCCGGGGAGCGGACCAGCCCCAGCATTTT. It is translated as CASSPPRGADQPQHF.

The chain employs TRBV28 and TRBJ1-1; no clear D gene. The V end was cut by 6 bases, the J end by 11 bases, with 13 bases between. The CDR3 has 11 residues. Per germline, CDR1 MDHEN and CDR2 SYDVKM. As DNA, the CDR3 is TGTGCCAGCAGAACGGCCCGGGAGGCTTTCTTT. It yields the protein CASRTAREAFF.

This chain joins TRBV30 and TRBJ2-2; tentative D call: TRBD1 (6 bases). This CDR3 spans 16 amino acids. Germline CDR1 is GTSNPN and CDR2 is SVGIG (reference sequence). The germline V and J ends were trimmed by 0 bases and 1 base, with 12 bases remaining between them. CDR3 sequence reads: CAWSVLGTLNTGELFF. CDR3 nucleotide sequence: TGTGCCTGGAGTGTACTGGGGACACTGAACACCGGGGAGCTGTTTTTT.

This rearrangement joins TRBV6-2 or TRBV6-3 to TRBJ2-5; D remains ambiguous. Germline V CDR1 and CDR2: MNHEY, SVGEGT. Trimming stripped 4 bases from V and 1 base from J, with 10 bases between. This CDR3 region has 14 residues. Written as DNA, the CDR3 is TGTGCCAGCAGTTTTCAACGAAGCCAAGAGACCCAGTACTTC. It translates to CASSFQRSQETQYF.

CDR3 DNA: TGTGCCAGCAGAGCCACCGGGACCTATGGCTACACCTTC. This codes for CASRATGTYGYTF. The gene calls are TRBV7-2 and TRBJ1-2, with a possible D match to TRBD1 (5 bases). With 6 bases removed from V and 4 bases from J, the gap between germline ends came to 12 bases. The CDR3 runs to 13 residues. CDR1 and CDR2 from the germline V gene are SGHTA and FQGNSA. Full variable domain (outside the CDR3, taken from reference TRBV7-2 and TRBJ1-2): GAGVSQSPSNKVTEKGKDVELRCDPISGHTALYWYRQSLGQGLEFLIYFQGNSAPDKSGLPSDRFSAERTGGSVSTLTIQRTQQEDSAVYLCASRATGTYGYTFGSGTRLTVV.

The chain combines TRBV28 with TRBJ2-5; TRBD1 might be the D (6 bases). The V gene lost 5 bases and the J gene lost 4 bases, with 20 bases spanning the gap. CDR3 size: 16 residues. Germline assignment: CDR1 MDHEN and CDR2 SYDVKM. The CDR3 loop is CASSPTSPGERETQYF. CDR3 nucleotide sequence: TGTGCCAGCAGTCCCACCTCCCCAGGGGAGAGAGAGACCCAGTACTTC.

J is TRBJ2-7 and V is TRBV27, with a tentative D call TRBD2 (5 bases). The germline V gene encodes CDR1 MNHEY and CDR2 SMNVEV (reference sequence). The CDR3 is 13 residues long. The V and J ends lost 7 bases and 2 bases respectively, with 12 bases between them. The CDR3 protein is CASTSHGAYEQYF. For the CDR3, the DNA is TGTGCCAGCACCTCCCACGGGGCCTACGAGCAGTACTTC.

The chain joins TRBV18 to TRBJ2-1; D not resolved. The length of the CDR3 is 14 residues. Trimming cost V 3 bases and J 3 bases, with 9 bases left between them. Germline CDR1 KGHSH, CDR2 LQKENI. Here the CDR3 reads CASSPQSGYNEQFF. The CDR3 bases are TGTGCCAGCTCACCCCAATCCGGCTACAATGAGCAGTTCTTC.

The chain recombines TRBV6-5 with TRBJ1-4; the D gene is possibly TRBD1 (5 bases). CDR3 length: 14 amino acids. V was trimmed by 6 bases and J by 5 bases, leaving 13 bases between them. The germline gives CDR1 MNHEY, CDR2 SVGAGI. For the CDR3, the DNA is TGTGCCAGCAGCCATGACAGTTCAAATGAAAAACTGTTTTTT. This translates into CASSHDSSNEKLFF.

The J gene is TRBJ2-7, the V gene TRBV2; D possibly corresponds to TRBD2 (6 bases). CDR1 and CDR2 (germline): SNHLY, FYNNEI. This CDR3 contains 15 residues. Trimming pared 6 bases from V and 0 bases from J, leaving 15 bases between. The CDR3 loop is CASSAQDGSSYEQYF. The CDR3 DNA reads TGTGCCAGCAGCGCCCAGGACGGGAGCTCCTACGAGCAGTACTTC. Complete variable domain (other parts from reference TRBV2 and TRBJ2-7): EPEVTQTPSHQVTQMGQEVILRCVPISNHLYFYWYRQILGQKVEFLVSFYNNEISEKSEIFDDQFSVERPDGSNFTLKIRSTKLEDSAMYFCASSAQDGSSYEQYFGPGTRLTVT.

This clone was seen just once. CDR3 loop: CATSRTGVNYGYTF. In nucleotides, the CDR3 is TGTGCCACCAGCAGGACAGGGGTTAACTATGGCTACACCTTC. The chain couples TRBV15 to TRBJ1-2; TRBD1 matches at 8 bases. Germline loops: CDR1 LNHNV, CDR2 YYDKDF (reference sequence). The J segment lost 1 base and the V segment lost 3 bases, leaving 1 base of the junction unmatched. This CDR3 comprises 14 residues.

The DNA for the CDR3 is TGTGCCAGCAGCATCGGGACTAGCGGCACAGATACGCAGTATTTT. Protein sequence: CASSIGTSGTDTQYF. J is TRBJ2-3 and V is TRBV7-2, with 10 bases fitting TRBD2. The junction had 3 bases not matched to a gene; V was cut back by 5 bases and J by 1 base. The CDR3 is 15 amino acids. Per germline, CDR1 SGHTA and CDR2 FQGNSA.

This clone appeared a single time. This chain joins TRBV11-2 and TRBJ1-3, with a tentative D call TRBD1 (5 bases). The germline V gene has CDR1 SGHAT and CDR2 FQNNGV. The ends were cut back, 0 bases at V and 7 bases at J, with 13 bases in the middle. The CDR3 has 15 residues. Written as DNA, the CDR3 is TGTGCCAGCAGCTTAGATTCCCTTGGGGGGAACACCATATATTTT. Translating gives CASSLDSLGGNTIYF.

This clone was observed a handful of times. The V gene is TRBV27, the J gene TRBJ2-2; no clear D. The CDR3 runs 13 residues. Germline values: CDR1 MNHEY, CDR2 SMNVEV (reference sequence). V lost 8 bases to trimming and J lost 9 bases, with 16 bases between them. CDR3 nucleotide sequence: TGTGCCAGCTGTGGACGGGCCGGTAGGGAGCTGTTTTTT. Translated: CASCGRAGRELFF.

The rearrangement links TRBV18 to TRBJ2-1; D possibly matches TRBD1 or TRBD2 (6 bases each). Trimming removed 5 bases from V and 8 bases from J, with 16 bases in between. This CDR3 region has 14 residues. CDR1 is KGHSH, CDR2 LQKENI, per germline. The CDR3 spells CASSGRMGGDEQFF. DNA of the CDR3: TGTGCCAGCTCAGGGCGGATGGGGGGCGATGAGCAGTTCTTC.

V is TRBV4-2 and J is TRBJ1-2, with D perhaps TRBD1 (5 bases). The CDR3 contains 15 residues. Per germline, CDR1 LGHNA and CDR2 YNFKEQ. The V gene lost 4 bases and the J gene lost 4 bases, with 16 bases spanning the gap. The CDR3 reads CASSRRDPFSYGYTF. The CDR3 coding sequence is TGTGCCAGCAGCCGACGGGACCCCTTCTCCTATGGCTACACCTTC.

This clone was recorded once. J is TRBJ2-3 and V is TRBV11-1; 8 nucleotides line up with TRBD2. The CDR3 is 14 amino acids. Germline lookup yields CDR1 SGHAT and CDR2 FQDESV (reference sequence). With 3 bases clipped from V and 1 base from J, the junction kept 0 bases outside the gene matches. The CDR3 nucleotides read TGTGCCAGCAGCTTTAGCGGGGGCACAGATACGCAGTATTTT. It codes for CASSFSGGTDTQYF.

The V call is TRBV11-2, the J call TRBJ2-7, with D possibly matching TRBD2 (5 bases). CDR1 is SGHAT and CDR2 is FQNNGV in the germline V gene. V lost 3 bases and J lost 5, with 8 bases in between. The CDR3 covers 12 residues. CDR3 DNA sequence: TGTGCCAGCAGCTTGCTAGCCCACGAGCAGTACTTC. This sequence encodes CASSLLAHEQYF.

This chain links TRBV7-2 with TRBJ1-5; no definite D call. V gave up 2 bases and J gave up 1 base, with 6 bases separating them. There are 14 residues in the CDR3. Per the germline V gene, CDR1 is SGHTA and CDR2 is FQGNSA. The CDR3 sequence: CASSLIGSNQPQHF. Here the CDR3 DNA reads TGTGCCAGCAGCTTAATCGGCAGCAATCAGCCCCAGCATTTT.

This clone has only one observation. J is TRBJ1-2 and V is TRBV7-8, with 10 bases identical to TRBD1. Germline V gene data show CDR1 as SGHVS and CDR2 as FQNEAQ. The CDR3 sequence is 16 residues long. V shed 5 bases, J shed 1 base, and the junction held 7 bases outside the gene matches. The DNA of the CDR3 is TGTGCCAGCAGCGTATTAGGGACAGGGGATAACTATGGCTACACCTTC. Translating it yields CASSVLGTGDNYGYTF.

This clone was seen only once. The chain recombines TRBV7-9 with TRBJ1-5; TRBD1 might be the D (6 bases). V lost 1 base and J lost 6, with 7 bases in between. In germline, CDR1 is SEHNR, CDR2 FQNEAQ (reference sequence). This CDR3 contains 13 residues. The CDR3, as DNA: TGTGCCAGCAGCTTAGAGGGGGTTCAGCCCCAGCATTTT. Protein product: CASSLEGVQPQHF. The full variable domain, completed using reference TRBV7-9 and TRBJ1-5, is DTGVSQNPRHKITKRGQNVTFRCDPISEHNRLYWYRQTLGQGPEFLTYFQNEAQLEKSRLLSDRFSAERPKGSFSTLEIQRTEQGDSAMYLCASSLEGVQPQHFGDGTRLSIL.

This sequence joins TRBV5-6 and TRBJ2-3, with D tentatively TRBD1 or TRBD2 (7 bases each). The CDR3 runs 14 residues. Per the germline V gene, CDR1 is SGHDT and CDR2 is YYEEEE. The ends were cut back, 2 bases at V and 4 bases at J, with 11 bases in the middle. CDR3 nucleotide sequence: TGTGCCAGCAGCTTACCAGGGGGGGCAGATACGCAGTATTTT. Translated, it gives CASSLPGGADTQYF.

V gene TRBV20-1 combines with J gene TRBJ2-3; D call uncertain. V gave up 6 bases and J gave up 6 bases, with 10 bases separating them. CDR1 is DFQATT, CDR2 SNEGSKA, per germline (reference sequence). CDR3 size: 11 residues. The CDR3 region has the DNA TGCAGTGCCCCCGCCTCCGATACGCAGTATTTT. Translation: CSAPASDTQYF.

This clone has more than one count but fewer than ten. The genes are TRBV7-9 and TRBJ2-7, with a tentative D call TRBD1 (6 bases). V lost 5 bases and J 2 bases, leaving 22 bases between the germline ends. CDR1 is SEHNR and CDR2 is FQNEAQ in the germline V gene (reference sequence). The CDR3 extends over 17 amino acids. The DNA of the CDR3 is TGTGCCAGCAGCCATAGCCAGGACAGACTCAACCCCTACGAGCAGTACTTC. This encodes CASSHSQDRLNPYEQYF.